This entry lists 15 T cell receptor beta chains sequenced from one sample in a study of shared clonotypes between healthy human individuals. Repertoires were generated with immunoSEQ multiplex PCR, while TCRdb's copy carries only in-frame clones and drops some. The table lists about 230,000 clones, 65% of them singletons, with roughly 11% in the top ten. The sequencing sample was made of memory CD4+ T cells sorted from blood. Subset here: CD45RA-negative fraction. The receptor set was obtained from a man younger than 45 in good health.

CDR3 sequence reads: CASSEGLHSNQPQHF. The CDR3 DNA is TGTGCCAGCAGTGAAGGGCTCCATAGCAATCAGCCCCAGCATTTT. This chain uses TRBV6-1 with TRBJ1-5; no clear D. CDR1 and CDR2 (germline): MNHNS, SASEGT. There are 15 residues in the CDR3. Trimming left V 1 base short and J 0 bases short, with 7 bases between.

The J gene is TRBJ2-5, the V gene TRBV7-2; 7 nucleotides agree with TRBD1. The V gene's germline CDR1 is SGHTA and CDR2 FQGNSA. V shed 5 bases, J shed 3 bases, and the junction held 9 bases outside the gene matches. This CDR3 contains 15 residues. CDR3 in DNA: TGTGCCAGCAGCCCCAACCAGGGGGTAGAAGAGACCCAGTACTTC. This sequence encodes CASSPNQGVEETQYF. Drawing the rest from reference TRBV7-2 and TRBJ2-5, the complete variable domain is GAGVSQSPSNKVTEKGKDVELRCDPISGHTALYWYRQSLGQGLEFLIYFQGNSAPDKSGLPSDRFSAERTGGSVSTLTIQRTQQEDSAVYLCASSPNQGVEETQYFGPGTRLLVL.

V and J are TRBV7-8 and TRBJ2-3, with 12 bases that match TRBD2. The ends lost 2 bases at V and 1 base at J; junction bases unmatched: 7. Germline assignment: CDR1 SGHVS and CDR2 FQNEAQ. The CDR3 consists of 18 residues. DNA of the CDR3: TGTGCCAGCAGCTTAAGACTAGCGGGAGAAGGTCGCACAGATACGCAGTATTTT. Protein product: CASSLRLAGEGRTDTQYF.

The chain employs TRBV10-3 and TRBJ1-1; D is perhaps TRBD1 (5 bases). Germline loops: CDR1 ENHRY, CDR2 SYGVKD. The CDR3 consists of 16 residues. Trimming cost V 8 bases and J 3 bases, with 22 bases left between them. The DNA of the CDR3 is TGTGCCATCGAAGTGAGGAAGGGACTGGGCTACACTGAAGCTTTCTTT. Translated: CAIEVRKGLGYTEAFF.

The rearrangement uses TRBV25-1 and TRBJ2-5; D uncertain. The CDR3 has 13 residues. Germline lookup yields CDR1 MGHDK and CDR2 SYGVNS. V shed 3 bases and J shed 4 bases, with 9 bases lying between them. The CDR3 sequence is CASSDSYGETQYF. The CDR3 DNA follows: TGTGCCAGCAGTGACTCATACGGAGAGACCCAGTACTTC.

This clone was found many times. This rearrangement joins TRBV6-5 to TRBJ2-7; the D is unclear. The V end was cut by 4 bases, the J end by 2 bases, with 12 bases between. This CDR3 spans 14 amino acids. Germline-derived CDR1 and CDR2 are MNHEY and SVGAGI. CDR3 loop: CASSLHKTTYEQYF. The CDR3 DNA sequence: TGTGCCAGCAGTTTGCATAAGACCACCTACGAGCAGTACTTC.

The chain links TRBV9 to TRBJ2-7; 7 positions agree with TRBD2. Looked up from germline, CDR1 is SGDLS and CDR2 is YYNGEE. The junction had 4 bases not matched to a gene; V was cut back by 1 base and J by 6 bases. This CDR3 is built from 13 residues. This chain's CDR3 is CASSVIGRGEQYF. In DNA, the CDR3 is TGTGCCAGCAGCGTAATTGGGAGGGGCGAGCAGTACTTC.

The chain employs TRBV2 and TRBJ2-5; D perhaps matches TRBD1 (7 bases). The germline V and J ends were trimmed by 8 bases and 7 bases, with 14 bases remaining between them. In germline, CDR1 is SNHLY, CDR2 FYNNEI. The CDR3 is 12 amino acids. The CDR3, as DNA: TGTGCCAGCGTGGCAGGGGGGTGGACCCAGTACTTC. This encodes CASVAGGWTQYF. The full variable domain, completed using reference TRBV2 and TRBJ2-5, is EPEVTQTPSHQVTQMGQEVILRCVPISNHLYFYWYRQILGQKVEFLVSFYNNEISEKSEIFDDQFSVERPDGSNFTLKIRSTKLEDSAMYFCASVAGGWTQYFGPGTRLLVL.

The V and J genes are TRBV7-9 and TRBJ1-4; D unclear. This CDR3 contains 14 residues. The V end was cut by 7 bases, the J end by 5 bases, with 14 bases between. The V gene's germline CDR1 is SEHNR and CDR2 FQNEAQ (reference sequence). CDR3 sequence reads: CASTSSGSNEKLFF. The CDR3 nucleotides read TGTGCCAGCACCTCCTCGGGGTCGAATGAAAAACTGTTTTTT.

The chain couples TRBV9 to TRBJ2-2, with 11 bases identical to TRBD1. The CDR3 is 17 amino acids. Trimming removed 2 bases from V and 7 bases from J; junction bases left unmatched: 10. CDR1 and CDR2 from the germline V gene are SGDLS and YYNGEE. The CDR3 loop reads CASSVGQGAVSGGELFF. The CDR3 DNA reads TGTGCCAGCAGCGTCGGACAGGGGGCGGTTAGTGGCGGGGAGCTGTTTTTT. Together with reference TRBV9 and TRBJ2-2, the CDR3 gives the full variable domain: DSGVTQTPKHLITATGQRVTLRCSPRSGDLSVYWYQQSLDQGLQFLIQYYNGEERAKGNILERFSAQQFPDLHSELNLSSLELGDSALYFCASSVGQGAVSGGELFFGEGSRLTVL.

The chain links TRBV5-8 to TRBJ1-1; D ambiguous. This CDR3 is 15 amino acids long. Germline CDR1 reads SGHTS; CDR2 reads YDEGEE. With 1 base removed from V and 1 base from J, the gap between germline ends came to 11 bases. CDR3 in amino acids: CASSLLSRGNTEAFF. In DNA, the CDR3 is TGTGCCAGCAGCTTGTTGTCGCGGGGGAACACTGAAGCTTTCTTT.

This clone was counted between two and nine times. The chain carries TRBV2 and TRBJ1-1; unclear D gene. Germline CDR1 and CDR2: SNHLY and FYNNEI. The CDR3 consists of 14 residues. Trimming cost V 4 bases and J 4 bases, with 13 bases left between them. In DNA form, the CDR3 reads TGTGCCAGCAGTGTAGTTCCCCGAAGCACTGAAGCTTTCTTT. Residues: CASSVVPRSTEAFF.

The rearrangement joins TRBV6-5 to TRBJ2-5; perhaps D is TRBD1 or TRBD2 (5 bases each). V was shortened by 4 bases and J by 5 bases, with 14 bases between the two germline ends. The CDR3 contains 14 residues. Germline CDR1 and CDR2: MNHEY and SVGAGI. Written as DNA, the CDR3 is TGTGCCAGCAGTTCCCACGTATGGGGGGAGACCCAGTACTTC. This translates into CASSSHVWGETQYF.

This clone was counted only a few times. This chain joins TRBV19 and TRBJ1-5, with D perhaps TRBD1 (6 bases). Germline CDR1 and CDR2: LNHDA and SQIVND (reference sequence). The CDR3 consists of 17 residues. The V end lost 3 bases, the J end lost 0 bases, and 15 bases lay between the germline ends. CDR3 DNA: TGTGCCAGTAGTATCCTGGGGACATGGGTTAGCAATCAGCCCCAGCATTTT. It encodes CASSILGTWVSNQPQHF.

CDR3 sequence: CASSQWTGKETQYF. DNA of the CDR3: TGCGCCAGCAGCCAATGGACAGGGAAAGAGACCCAGTACTTC. The chain couples TRBV4-3 to TRBJ2-5; TRBD1 agrees at 8 bases. Germline CDR1 is LGHNA and CDR2 is YSLEER. The V and J ends lost 2 bases and 3 bases, in that order; junction bases with no gene match: 2. This CDR3 has 14 amino acids.